Listed below are T cell receptor beta chains from one sample, sequenced in a study of blood T cell repertoires in COVID-19. Sequenced by immunoSEQ multiplex PCR; TCRdb stores in-frame clones only, minus some. The profile shows about 400,000 clones, approximately 88% of them singletons. The specimen sequenced was peripheral blood. The receptors here all came from a man between 40 and 49 years old with acute or convalescent COVID-19. The CDR3 runs from the conserved cysteine through the conserved F or W. D genes are given only for firm matches. Rows may omit the clone size; those that give it use once, few, many or a size class.

TRBJ2-1,NA,TRBV29-1,NA,CSVEEAGGEQFF,TGCAGCGTTGAAGAGGCCGGGGGTGAGCAGTTCTTC
TRBJ2-5,NA,TRBV21-1,NA,CASSKWRGGETQYF,TGTGCCAGCAGCAAATGGCGGGGTGGGGAGACCCAGTACTTC
TRBJ2-7,NA,TRBV19,TRBD1,CASRRGLGQGTHEQYF,TGTGCCAGTAGAAGGGGGCTGGGACAGGGAACCCACGAGCAGTACTTC
TRBJ1-4,NA,TRBV7-2,NA,CASSADGGNEKLFF,TGTGCCAGCAGTGCGGACGGAGGGAATGAAAAACTGTTTTTT
TRBJ2-3,NA,TRBV7-3,TRBD2,CASRQGIAGGADTQYF,TGTGCCAGCAGGCAAGGGATAGCGGGGGGAGCAGATACGCAGTATTTT
TRBJ1-1,once,TRBV6-4,NA,CASSDSGGRTEAFF,TGTGCCAGCAGTGACTCGGGGGGGAGGACTGAAGCTTTCTTT
TRBJ2-3,NA,TRBV6-2/TRBV6-3,TRBD2,CASSGGLASDTQYF,TGTGCCAGCAGCGGGGGACTAGCGTCAGATACGCAGTATTTT
TRBJ2-7,NA,TRBV16,NA,CASSQSLPGVSSYEQYF,TGTGCCAGCAGCCAATCGCTCCCGGGAGTGAGCTCCTACGAGCAGTACTTC
TRBJ1-5,NA,TRBV28,NA,CASSPPGGGHQPQHF,TGTGCCAGCAGTCCGCCGGGGGGGGGCCATCAGCCCCAGCATTTT
TRBJ1-5,NA,TRBV2,NA,CASSDPTDYSNQPQHF,TGTGCCAGCAGTGATCCGACAGATTATAGCAATCAGCCCCAGCATTTT
TRBJ1-4,NA,TRBV3-1/TRBV3-2,NA,CASSQGHNEKLFF,TGTGCCAGCAGCCAGGGCCATAATGAAAAACTGTTTTTT
TRBJ1-2,NA,TRBV28,TRBD1,CASSLGDRGSRGYTF,TGTGCCAGCAGTTTAGGGGACAGGGGTAGTCGGGGCTACACCTTC
TRBJ1-1,NA,TRBV7-9,NA,CASKGEEFEAFF,TGTGCCAGCAAGGGGGAAGAGTTTGAAGCTTTCTTT
TRBJ1-2,NA,TRBV7-9,NA,CASSATENYGYTF,TGTGCCAGCAGCGCGACAGAAAACTATGGCTACACCTTC
TRBJ1-4,NA,TRBV19,NA,CASSRIGGTNEKLFF,TGTGCCAGTAGTAGGATCGGAGGGACTAATGAAAAACTGTTTTTT
TRBJ1-4,once,TRBV19,NA,CASSISQGWSEKLFF,TGTGCCAGTAGTATATCCCAGGGGTGGAGTGAAAAACTGTTTTTT
TRBJ2-1,NA,TRBV6-2/TRBV6-3,NA,CASSPFYNEQFF,TGTGCCAGCAGTCCGTTTTACAATGAGCAGTTCTTC